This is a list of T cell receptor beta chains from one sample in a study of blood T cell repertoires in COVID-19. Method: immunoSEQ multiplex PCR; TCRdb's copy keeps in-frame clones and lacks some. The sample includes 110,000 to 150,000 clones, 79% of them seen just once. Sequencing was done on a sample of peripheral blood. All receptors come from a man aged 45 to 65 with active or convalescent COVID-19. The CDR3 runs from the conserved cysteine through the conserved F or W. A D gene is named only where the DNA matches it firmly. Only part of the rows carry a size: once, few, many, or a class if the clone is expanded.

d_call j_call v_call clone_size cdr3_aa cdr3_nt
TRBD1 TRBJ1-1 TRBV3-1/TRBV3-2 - CASSQDGQGFTEAFF TGTGCCAGCAGCCAGGACGGACAGGGATTCACTGAAGCTTTCTTT
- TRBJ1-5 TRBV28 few CASSPVGGGNQPQHF TGTGCCAGCAGCCCTGTCGGGGGGGGAAATCAGCCCCAGCATTTT
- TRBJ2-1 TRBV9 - CASSVEQGGDNEQFF TGTGCCAGCAGCGTAGAGCAGGGGGGTGACAATGAGCAGTTCTTC
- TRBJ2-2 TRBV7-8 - CASSLASSGRTGELFF TGTGCCAGCAGCTTAGCGTCAAGCGGCCGCACCGGGGAGCTGTTTTTT
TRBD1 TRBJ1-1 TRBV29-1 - CSPHRGPNTEAFF TGCAGCCCGCACAGGGGGCCGAACACTGAAGCTTTCTTT
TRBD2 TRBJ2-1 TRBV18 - CASSPQTSGRYNEQFF TGTGCCAGCTCACCCCAGACTAGCGGGAGATACAATGAGCAGTTCTTC
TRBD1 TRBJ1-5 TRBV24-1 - CATRAPGQGQPQHF TGTGCCACCAGGGCTCCGGGACAGGGACAGCCCCAGCATTTT
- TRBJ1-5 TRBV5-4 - CASSLPGQPQHF TGTGCCAGCAGCTTGCCGGGTCAGCCCCAGCATTTT
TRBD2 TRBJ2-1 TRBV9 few CASSAVAGLNNEQFF TGTGCCAGCAGCGCTGTAGCGGGCCTAAACAATGAGCAGTTCTTC
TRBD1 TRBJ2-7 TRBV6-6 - CASSRPDRGTWEQYF TGTGCCAGCAGTCGCCCCGACAGGGGGACTTGGGAGCAGTACTTC
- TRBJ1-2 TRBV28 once CASSLSRGSYGYTF TGTGCCAGCAGTTTATCACGGGGTAGCTATGGCTACACCTTC
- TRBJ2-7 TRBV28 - CASSLTVYEQYF TGTGCCAGCAGTTTAACGGTCTACGAGCAGTACTTC
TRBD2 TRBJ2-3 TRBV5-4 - CASSSGLATDTQYF TGTGCCAGCAGCTCGGGACTAGCCACAGATACGCAGTATTTT
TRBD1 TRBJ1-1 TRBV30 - CAWSLTGGGTEAFF TGTGCCTGGAGTCTCACAGGGGGCGGGACTGAAGCTTTCTTT
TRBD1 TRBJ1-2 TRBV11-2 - CASSLGVWDREDGYTF TGTGCCAGCAGCTTAGGAGTATGGGACAGGGAGGATGGCTACACCTTC
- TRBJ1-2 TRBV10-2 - CASSPDSLANYGYTF TGCGCCAGCAGCCCGGACAGCTTAGCTAACTATGGCTACACCTTC
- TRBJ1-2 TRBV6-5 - CASSYSKQSPGGYTF TGTGCCAGCAGTTACTCGAAGCAGTCCCCGGGGGGCTACACCTTC
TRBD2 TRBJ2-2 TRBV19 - CATKPFIAGGIGELFF TGTGCCACCAAACCCTTCATAGCGGGAGGAATCGGGGAGCTGTTTTTT
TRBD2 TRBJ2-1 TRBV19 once CASSIIGGRELEQFF TGTGCCAGTAGTATCATTGGCGGGAGGGAACTTGAGCAGTTCTTC
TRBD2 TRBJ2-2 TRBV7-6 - CASSFLVSTDTSGRETGELFF TGTGCCAGCAGCTTCTTGGTATCGACAGATACTAGCGGGAGGGAAACCGGGGAGCTGTTTTTT
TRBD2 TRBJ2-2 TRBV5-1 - CASSPGLAGGMSGELFF TGCGCCAGCAGCCCCGGACTAGCGGGAGGAATGTCCGGGGAGCTGTTTTTT
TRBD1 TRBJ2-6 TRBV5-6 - CASSLGQGGWVSGANVLTF TGTGCCAGCAGCCTGGGACAGGGGGGTTGGGTTTCTGGGGCCAACGTCCTGACTTTC